Shown below are 6 T cell receptor beta chains from a single sample sequenced in a study of vaccination and CD4 T cells after COVID-19. The Oncomine TCR Beta short-read assay was what sequenced the DNA obtained from cultured CD4+ T cells. TCRdb re-analysed the PCR reads in MiXCR, keeping a single row per CDR3 protein. The table has approximately 24,000 distinct CDR3 sequences, around two thirds seen once; the top ten hold about 22%. Sample treatment: approximately 9-day PBMC culture with coronavirus spike peptide pools or control peptides (ViraFEST assay). Their antigen targets remain unknown. Sample: CD4+ T cells from blood, cultured in vitro, taken after SARS-CoV-2 vaccination. Source of these receptors: a human donor who received a COVID-19 vaccine.

V gene TRBV5-1 combines with J gene TRBJ2-1, with TRBD2 identical over 11 bases. The length of the CDR3 is 16 residues. Germline values: CDR1 SGHRS, CDR2 YFSETQ. The V and J ends lost 0 bases and 5 bases, in that order; junction bases with no gene match: 4. This chain's CDR3 is CASSLAPSGGNNEQFF. CDR3 nucleotides: TGCGCCAGCAGCTTGGCGCCTAGCGGGGGGAACAATGAGCAGTTCTTC.

V usage is TRBV20-1 and J usage is TRBJ2-5, with D maybe TRBD2 (5 bases). This CDR3 contains 12 residues. CDR1 and CDR2 (germline): DFQATT, SNEGSKA (reference sequence). Trimming took off 3 bases at V and 5 bases at J, with 10 bases between the two ends. CDR3 sequence: CSASISGETQYF. The DNA for the CDR3 is TGCAGTGCTAGCATCTCGGGGGAGACCCAGTACTTC.

This clonotype has just a few counts. The rearrangement links TRBV15 to TRBJ2-3, with 9 bases lining up with TRBD1. V was pared by 3 bases and J by 2 bases, with 3 bases of the junction left unmatched. The germline V gene encodes CDR1 LNHNV and CDR2 YYDKDF (reference sequence). The CDR3 length is 15 residues. In nucleotides, the CDR3 is TGTGCCACCAGCAGGGGACAGGGTACCACAGATACGCAGTATTTT. This gives the protein CATSRGQGTTDTQYF.

The rearrangement links TRBV6-1 to TRBJ1-5, with no clear D. The CDR3 has 14 residues. V shed 9 bases and J shed 1 base, with 13 bases lying between them. Germline loops: CDR1 MNHNS, CDR2 SASEGT. CDR3 residues: CASTTGVSNQPQHF. CDR3 DNA sequence: TGTGCCAGTACTACCGGGGTGAGCAATCAGCCCCAGCATTTT.

The J gene is TRBJ2-3, the V gene TRBV19, with 9 bases fitting TRBD1. Germline CDR1 reads LNHDA; CDR2 reads SQIVND (reference sequence). V was pared by 7 bases and J by 3 bases, with 5 bases of the junction left unmatched. The CDR3 totals 14 residues. The CDR3 DNA reads TGTGCCAGTAAAGGACAGGGGATGACAGATACGCAGTATTTT. Translating it yields CASKGQGMTDTQYF. The entire variable domain, with the rest obtained from reference TRBV19 and TRBJ2-3, is as follows: DGGITQSPKYLFRKEGQNVTLSCEQNLNHDAMYWYRQDPGQGLRLIYYSQIVNDFQKGDIAEGYSVSREKKESFPLTVTSAQKNPTAFYLCASKGQGMTDTQYFGPGTRLTVL.

The chain has TRBV2 and TRBJ2-5, with unresolved D. CDR1 SNHLY and CDR2 FYNNEI come from the germline V gene. V lost 5 bases and J lost 5, with 18 bases in between. This CDR3 is 15 amino acids long. In nucleotides, the CDR3 is TGTGCCAGCAGTTCCCAGATAAGTGAGCGCGAGACCCAGTACTTC. Residues: CASSSQISERETQYF.